This T cell receptor (beta chain) comes out of a study of blood T cell repertoires in COVID-19 (dated by TCRdb to 2020 to 2021). With respect to the entire study: The collaborator samples originated in the United States, Italy and Spain and spanned the acute and convalescent phases of COVID-19. The prospective study material was composed of cDNA or gDNA derived from T cells, B-cell-depleted T cells, or PBMCs. Deeply sampled blood TCRbeta repertoires from subjects exposed to, actively infected with, or recovered from COVID-19 were included in the dataset. The repertoires were released in a freely available public database intended as a resource for research on the immune response to SARS-CoV-2. The samples were drawn from the first 160 participants of the ongoing ImmuneRACE study and from some 1,300 subjects provided by 6 global collaborators. Nearly every sample came with metadata listing a de-identified subject ID, COVID-19 status, age in years and sex. HLA class I and class II types, where available, came from metadata supplied by the sample provider rather than from assay-based typing.

The immunoSEQ Assay, a bias-controlled multiplex PCR, was used to amplify TCRbeta CDR3 regions from genomic DNA. Regarding the original processing steps: Nucleated cell counts per sample were estimated from amplification of reference gene primers within the assay. To quantify the absolute abundance of each unique TCRbeta CDR3 rearrangement, sequence reads were collapsed and filtered. For each sample, productive Simpson clonality was calculated as the square root of Simpson's diversity index over productive rearrangements. Entries here come from immuneACCESS through TCRdb and include only in-frame sequences with V and J called. Some clones fail to appear in such tables; in the studies checked, an unresolved V gene covers under half of the shortfall, and the cause of the remainder is unknown. The D gene and trimming were derived from the DNA, and the V and J assignments and clone size from that table. Here the sample has 75,000 or so clones; about 85% occur a single time. The top ten constitute about 5.6% of the sample.

The paper as a whole reports these results and caveats: Clinical and demographic metadata were provided uncurated, with the amount varying by source and participant.

Collaborating institutions collected whole blood in K2EDTA tubes following their own protocols. Collaborator samples were shipped for TCRbeta analysis as frozen whole blood, isolated PBMCs, or DNA extracted from either sample type. For this chain, trimming is 6 bases at the V end and 6 bases at the J end, and the number of junction bases without a gene match is 10. The germline V gene encodes CDR1 LNHDA and CDR2 SQIVND (reference sequence). The CDR3 sequence holds 14 residues, the cysteine and phenylalanine included. Of the read, only the CDR3 DNA is kept; its 42 bases are in frame from base 1. Of note for this clone: Its binding antigen is unknown. Per-base qualities were not stored, and no clone one base away is much larger.

This receptor was obtained from a man between 60 and 75 years old with active or convalescent COVID-19. Sequencing was done on a sample of peripheral blood. The rearrangement combines TRBV19 with TRBJ1-2; TRBD1 fits 7 bases in the junction. The DNA reads as follows: TGTGCCAGTAGGTCACAGGGGCCCACGGATGGCTACACCTTC. It encodes CASRSQGPTDGYTF.